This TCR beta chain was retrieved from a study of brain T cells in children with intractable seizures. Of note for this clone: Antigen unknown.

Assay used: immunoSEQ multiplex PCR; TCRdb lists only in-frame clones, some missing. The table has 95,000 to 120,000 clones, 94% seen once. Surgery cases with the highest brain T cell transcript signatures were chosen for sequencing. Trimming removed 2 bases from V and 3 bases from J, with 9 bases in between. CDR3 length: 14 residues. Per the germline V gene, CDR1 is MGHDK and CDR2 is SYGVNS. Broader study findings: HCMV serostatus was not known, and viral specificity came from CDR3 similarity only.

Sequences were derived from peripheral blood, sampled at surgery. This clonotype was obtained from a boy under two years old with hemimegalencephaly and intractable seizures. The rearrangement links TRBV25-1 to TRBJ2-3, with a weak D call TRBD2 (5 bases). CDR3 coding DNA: TGTGCCAGCAGTGAACCGGGCGGGACAGATACGCAGTATTTT. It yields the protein CASSEPGGTDTQYF.